Below are 27 T cell receptor beta chains sequenced from a single sample in a study of CD8+CD57+ T cells in acquired aplastic anemia (dated by TCRdb to the late 2010s). The listed sequencing device is Illumina HiSeq 2000. Profiling of TCR beta VDJ combinations and CDR3 sequences used genomic DNA as the template. TCRdb applied fastp at Q25 and MiXCR to the public reads, then kept only in-frame beta chains. Rows merge per CDR3 protein into single entries with the most common DNA and genes. This sample lists 400,000 to 500,000 distinct CDR3 sequences; 65% to 75% were detected once. 3.5% to 4.5% of the sample is taken by the ten largest. Sequencing was carried out using sorted CD4+, CD8+, or CD8+CD57+ T cells (not recorded which) from PBMCs. The receptor set was obtained from a human donor in good health, serving as a control.

The rearrangement uses TRBV5-1 and TRBJ2-3, with 9 bases matching TRBD1. The CDR3 sequence is 16 residues long. V shed 4 bases and J 6 bases; nucleotides not matched to a gene: 12. Germline V CDR1 and CDR2: SGHRS, YFSETQ. The CDR3 sequence: CASSTADRGNPDTQYF. The CDR3 coding sequence is TGCGCCAGCAGCACCGCGGACAGGGGAAACCCCGATACGCAGTATTTT.

The genes are TRBV9 and TRBJ2-3; D possibly corresponds to TRBD1 (5 bases). Trimming removed 3 bases from V and 1 base from J, with 12 bases in between. In germline, CDR1 is SGDLS, CDR2 YYNGEE. The CDR3 is 15 amino acids. As DNA, the CDR3 is TGTGCCAGCAGCGGACATGGCAGGGGCACAGATACGCAGTATTTT. Residues: CASSGHGRGTDTQYF.

The V call is TRBV7-2, the J call TRBJ2-5; tentative D call: TRBD1 (6 bases). Per the germline V gene, CDR1 is SGHTA and CDR2 is FQGNSA. The CDR3 totals 18 residues. The V and J ends lost 1 base and 1 base respectively, with 19 bases between them. As DNA, the CDR3 is TGTGCCAGCAGCTTAGAAGTCGGGCAGGGGCTGACCCAAGAGACCCAGTACTTC. It encodes CASSLEVGQGLTQETQYF.

This clonotype was recorded only once. The gene calls are TRBV20-1 and TRBJ1-2; TRBD1 might be the D (5 bases). Trimming shortened V by 4 bases and J by 14 bases, and 17 bases separated the two germline ends. CDR3 length equals 11 residues. The germline CDR1 and CDR2 sequences are DFQATT and SNEGSKA (reference sequence). CDR3 coding DNA: TGCAGTGCTATAGCAGGGCGGTGGGAGACCTTC. Protein product: CSAIAGRWETF.

V is TRBV12-5 and J is TRBJ1-2; 7 nucleotides match TRBD1. The V and J ends lost 3 bases and 6 bases, in that order; junction bases with no gene match: 4. This CDR3 is built from 13 residues. Germline CDR1 and CDR2: LGHNT and FRNRAP. CDR3 sequence: CASGLAQGNGYTF. The DNA for the CDR3 is TGTGCTAGTGGTTTAGCACAGGGGAATGGCTACACCTTC.

Regarding this clonotype: A read error may produce the germline difference seen at one junction end. The chain combines TRBV5-1 with TRBJ2-2; D is perhaps TRBD2 (5 bases). Per germline, CDR1 SGHRS and CDR2 YFSETQ. This CDR3 contains 14 residues. CDR3 amino acids: CASSLDYRAGELFF. The CDR3 DNA follows: TGTGCCAGCAGCTTAGACTACCGCGCCGGGGAGCTGTTTTTT.

This clonotype is a singleton in its sample. It is likely a read error, because the conserved phenylalanine at the end of the CDR3 is missing. The DNA is omitted, as the CDR3 cannot be located on it reliably, and the CDR3 follows TCRdb's listing. The rearrangement joins TRBV2 to TRBJ2-3; the D call of TRBD1 is as the table states it, not checked on the DNA. The CDR3 is 15 residues long, counting both termini. CDR1 is SNHLY, CDR2 FYNNEI, per germline. CDR3: CASSTRGGDKQTLDL.

This rearrangement joins TRBV24-1 to TRBJ2-3; 7 positions match TRBD2. V trimming: 11 bases; J trimming: 4 bases; junction bases outside the gene matches: 5. Germline V CDR1 and CDR2: KGHDR, SFDVKD. There are 12 residues in the CDR3. The CDR3 bases are TGTGCCAGGGCGGGGGAGTCAGATACGCAGTATTTT. Its protein product is CARAGESDTQYF.

On this clonotype itself: A much bigger clone sits one base away, suggesting this may be a read error. Because the CDR3 is missing its conserved closing phenylalanine or tryptophan, this is likely a read error. The chain uses TRBV10-3 and TRBJ2-3; D gene ambiguous. CDR1 ENHRY and CDR2 SYGVKD come from the germline V gene. Trimming removed 10 bases at V and 7 bases at J, with 9 bases between. This CDR3 comprises 10 residues. CDR3 coding DNA: TGTGCCAGCGGAAGGTATACGCAGTATGTT. This sequence encodes CASGRYTQYV.

J is TRBJ2-5 and V is TRBV2, with a tentative D call TRBD1 (5 bases). Trimming stripped 4 bases from V and 5 bases from J, with 20 bases between. CDR3 length equals 16 residues. From germline, CDR1 is SNHLY and CDR2 FYNNEI. The CDR3 spells CASSVVGTGLGETQYF. CDR3 nucleotides: TGTGCCAGCAGTGTAGTGGGAACAGGATTGGGTGAGACCCAGTACTTC.

The chain links TRBV18 to TRBJ1-1, with 10 bases matching TRBD1. J gave up 3 bases and V 6 bases, and 7 bases lay outside the gene matches. Per germline, CDR1 KGHSH and CDR2 LQKENI. There are 15 residues in the CDR3. CDR3 region: CASSPDRGRDTEAFF. The CDR3 DNA is TGTGCCAGCTCGCCCGACAGGGGGCGAGACACTGAAGCTTTCTTT.

The CDR3 region has the DNA TGTGCCAGCAGCTTTCCCGGCGGGACAGACCACGAGCAGTACTTC. Translating it yields CASSFPGGTDHEQYF. The V and J genes are TRBV11-3 and TRBJ2-7, with D perhaps matching TRBD1 (7 bases). The CDR3 loop spans 15 amino acids. CDR1 is SGHNT and CDR2 is YENEEA in the germline V gene. V lost 3 bases, J lost 5 bases, and 17 bases lay in between.

The chain employs TRBV6-6 and TRBJ2-3; 12 positions match TRBD2. With V trimmed by 10 bases and J by 11 bases, 10 bases remained unmatched. The CDR3 has 13 amino acids. Germline V lookup: CDR1 MNHNY, CDR2 SVGAGI (reference sequence). The CDR3 region has the DNA TGTGCCATGAGACTAGCGGGGGACAATGAGCAGTATTTT. Translated: CAMRLAGDNEQYF.

The chain joins TRBV20-1 to TRBJ2-7; possibly TRBD1 for D (7 bases). Trimming cost V 6 bases and J 8 bases, with 20 bases left between them. This CDR3 is 13 amino acids long. Germline V lookup: CDR1 DFQATT, CDR2 SNEGSKA (reference sequence). The CDR3 DNA reads as TGCAGTGCCTGGACTGGCGGGACAGATCAGCAGTACTTC. Protein: CSAWTGGTDQQYF.

Regarding this clonotype: One junction end disagrees with the germline gene, perhaps due to a read error. The rearrangement joins TRBV7-3 to TRBJ1-1, with unresolved D. The CDR3 sequence is 15 residues long. CDR1 and CDR2 from the germline V gene are SGHTA and FQGTGA. The DNA of the CDR3 is TGTGCCAGCAGCTTAGATGGGAACTACCAACCTACGAGCATCTTT. Its translation: CASSLDGNYQPTSIF.

The rearrangement joins TRBV10-1 to TRBJ1-6; unclear D gene. Trimming stripped 6 bases from V and 6 bases from J, with 12 bases between. Looked up from germline, CDR1 is WNHNN and CDR2 is SYGVQD (reference sequence). The CDR3 spans 14 residues. CDR3 sequence: CASREAVGNSPLHF. In nucleotides, the CDR3 is TGCGCCAGCAGGGAGGCAGTAGGTAATTCACCCCTCCACTTT.

This clonotype appeared many times. The V gene is TRBV4-1, the J gene TRBJ1-1; 7 bases are a match to TRBD1. This CDR3 is 17 amino acids long. The germline V gene has CDR1 MGHRA and CDR2 YSYEKL. The trim removed 0 bases at V and 6 bases at J, leaving 13 bases unmatched. The CDR3 is CASSQEYVAGGVPEAFF. In nucleotides, the CDR3 is TGCGCCAGCAGCCAAGAGTATGTTGCAGGGGGAGTACCTGAAGCTTTCTTT.

Ten or more counts support this clonotype. The V gene is TRBV6-1, the J gene TRBJ1-1; 7 nucleotides agree with TRBD1. V lost 1 base to trimming and J lost 4 bases; unmatched junction nucleotides: 3. The CDR3 sequence is 14 residues long. Germline lookup yields CDR1 MNHNS and CDR2 SASEGT. The CDR3 sequence is CASSEEGAFTEAFF. The CDR3, as DNA: TGTGCCAGCAGTGAAGAGGGGGCATTCACTGAAGCTTTCTTT.

The gene calls are TRBV9 and TRBJ2-1; tentative D call: TRBD1 (5 bases). V shed 4 bases and J shed 11 bases, with 22 bases lying between them. Germline CDR1 SGDLS, CDR2 YYNGEE. The CDR3 contains 15 residues. The CDR3 nucleotides read TGTGCCAGCAGCTTCGACGTAAGCCGACAGCATCAGCAGTTCTTC. This translates into CASSFDVSRQHQQFF.

This clonotype was seen repeatedly, ten times or more. The chain joins TRBV12-3 or TRBV12-4 to TRBJ2-3; D call uncertain. Trimming removed 6 bases at V and 6 bases at J, with 16 bases between. This CDR3 spans 14 amino acids. The chain's CDR3 is CASSQNPTTDTQYF. The DNA of the CDR3 is TGTGCCAGCAGCCAGAACCCCACCACCGATACGCAGTATTTT.

With respect to this clonotype: The germline gene is not matched at one end of the junction; a read error may be the cause. The chain employs TRBV5-1 and TRBJ1-4; no clear D gene. The CDR3 is made up of 14 amino acids. Per the germline V gene, CDR1 is SGHRS and CDR2 is YFSETQ. CDR3 DNA sequence: TGCGCCAGCAGCTTGCGGTGTCGGAATGCAAAACTGTTTTTT. Protein sequence: CASSLRCRNAKLFF. Together with reference TRBV5-1 and TRBJ1-4, the CDR3 gives the full variable domain: KAGVTQTPRYLIKTRGQQVTLSCSPISGHRSVSWYQQTPGQGLQFLFEYFSETQRNKGNFPGRFSGRQFSNSRSEMNVSTLELGDSALYLCASSLRCRNAKLFFGSGTQLSVL.

This rearrangement joins TRBV20-1 to TRBJ2-7, with D perhaps given as TRBD1 or TRBD2 (5 bases each). Germline CDR1 reads DFQATT; CDR2 reads SNEGSKA (reference sequence). V was clipped by 0 bases and J by 2 bases, with 11 bases between them. The CDR3 is 14 amino acids. This chain's CDR3 is CSAREGVRAYEQYF. The CDR3 DNA sequence: TGCAGTGCTAGAGAGGGGGTGCGCGCCTACGAGCAGTACTTC.

This clonotype was seen repeatedly, ten times or more. This chain links TRBV20-1 with TRBJ1-4; D not certain. Germline lookup yields CDR1 DFQATT and CDR2 SNEGSKA (reference sequence). Trimming left V 4 bases short and J 8 bases short, with 8 bases between. This CDR3 is 11 amino acids long. The CDR3 DNA reads TGCAGTGCTAAACAAGGGGAAAAACTGTTTTTT. Residues: CSAKQGEKLFF.

As concerns this clonotype: The conserved final phenylalanine or tryptophan is absent from the CDR3, which likely points to a read error. No DNA is shown, since the ends of the CDR3 on it are uncertain; the CDR3 is the one TCRdb lists. The chain combines TRBV7-2 with TRBJ2-1; the D segment call TRBD2 is taken from the table without a DNA check. In germline, CDR1 is SGHTA, CDR2 FQGNSA. Including both end residues, the CDR3 is 11 amino acids long. The CDR3 region is CASSLRGSRGV.

The chain links TRBV7-2 to TRBJ2-1; tentatively, D is TRBD1 (5 bases). This CDR3 region has 15 residues. The ends were cut back, 6 bases at V and 15 bases at J, with 27 bases in the middle. Germline CDR1 reads SGHTA; CDR2 reads FQGNSA. As DNA, the CDR3 is TGTGCCAGCAGTATCGTTAGGGGTTTTTACAATGCGCTGTTCTTC. Amino acids: CASSIVRGFYNALFF. Full variable domain (missing parts from reference TRBV7-2 and TRBJ2-1): GAGVSQSPSNKVTEKGKDVELRCDPISGHTALYWYRQSLGQGLEFLIYFQGNSAPDKSGLPSDRFSAERTGGSVSTLTIQRTQQEDSAVYLCASSIVRGFYNALFFGPGTRLTVL.

The gene calls are TRBV7-2 and TRBJ2-1; D unresolved. In germline, CDR1 is SGHTA, CDR2 FQGNSA. CDR3 length: 15 amino acids. V gave up 0 bases and J gave up 2 bases, with 8 bases separating them. CDR3 residues: CASSLAPRPYNEQFF. In DNA form, the CDR3 reads TGTGCCAGCAGCTTAGCCCCCAGGCCCTACAATGAGCAGTTCTTC. The full variable domain, with the rest looked up from reference TRBV7-2 and TRBJ2-1, is GAGVSQSPSNKVTEKGKDVELRCDPISGHTALYWYRQSLGQGLEFLIYFQGNSAPDKSGLPSDRFSAERTGGSVSTLTIQRTQQEDSAVYLCASSLAPRPYNEQFFGPGTRLTVL.

On this clonotype itself: The junction shows a germline mismatch at one end, possibly a read error. The chain recombines TRBV2 with TRBJ1-6; perhaps TRBD1 as D (6 bases). Germline V gives CDR1 SNHLY, CDR2 FYNNEI. The CDR3 has 15 residues. The CDR3, as DNA: TGTGCCAGCAGGGAAGGGGGGGTTAATAATTCACCCCTCCACTTT. It yields the protein CASREGGVNNSPLHF.